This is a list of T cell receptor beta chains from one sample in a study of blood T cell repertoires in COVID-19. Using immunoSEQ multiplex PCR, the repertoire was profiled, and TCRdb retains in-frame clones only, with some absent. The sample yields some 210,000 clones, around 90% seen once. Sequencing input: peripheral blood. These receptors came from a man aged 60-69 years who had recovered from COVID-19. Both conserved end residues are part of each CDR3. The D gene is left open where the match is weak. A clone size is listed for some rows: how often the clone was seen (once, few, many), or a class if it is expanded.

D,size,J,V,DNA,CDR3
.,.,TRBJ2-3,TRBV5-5,TGTGCCAGCAGCTTGGCCAATTGGGGTGTTGGAGGGGTCCGCGATACGCAGTATTTT,CASSLANWGVGGVRDTQYF
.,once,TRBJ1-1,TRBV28,TGTGCCAGCAGACTCCCACAGGCGAACACTGAAGCTTTCTTT,CASRLPQANTEAFF
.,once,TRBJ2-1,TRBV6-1,TGTGCCAGCAGTGAGAGTCCGATTCCAATGATTGAGGAGCAGTTCTTC,CASSESPIPMIEEQFF
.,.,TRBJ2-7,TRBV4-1,TGCGCCAGCAGCCAAGATCCAGGCTTCCAGGGGTGGGAGCAGTACTTC,CASSQDPGFQGWEQYF
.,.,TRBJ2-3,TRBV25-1,TGTGCCAGCAGTGACTTTCGCGGGATTCGCACAGATACGCAGTATTTT,CASSDFRGIRTDTQYF
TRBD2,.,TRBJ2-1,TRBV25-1,TGTGCCAGCGCACTAGGACTAGCGGGCGGGCAGTTCTTC,CASALGLAGGQFF
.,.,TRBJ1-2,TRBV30,TGTGCCTGGAGTGTAGGTAAAGCCCGGGGTGGCTACACCTTC,CAWSVGKARGGYTF
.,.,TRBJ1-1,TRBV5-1,TGCGCCAGCTCGGCAGGGGCGCGGACTGAAGCTTTCTTT,CASSAGARTEAFF
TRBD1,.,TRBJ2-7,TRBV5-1,TGCGCCAGCAGCTGGACAGGGCCAGCCGACGAGCAGTACTTC,CASSWTGPADEQYF
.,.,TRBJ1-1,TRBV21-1,TGTGCCAGCAGCAAAACTGGGCAGGTAACAATGAACACTGAAGCTTTCTTT,CASSKTGQVTMNTEAFF
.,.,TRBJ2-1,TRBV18,TGTGCCAGCTCACCACTACAGGGAAATGAGCAGTTCTTC,CASSPLQGNEQFF
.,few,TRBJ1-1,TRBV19,TGTGCCAGTAGTACCCGACAGGCTTGGGGTGAAGCTTTCTTT,CASSTRQAWGEAFF
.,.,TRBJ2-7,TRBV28,TGTGCCAGCAGCCCTGTGGCTGGCACCTACGAGCAGTACTTC,CASSPVAGTYEQYF
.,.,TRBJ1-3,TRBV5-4,TGTGCCAGCAGCTTGAGTCAGGGAAGTGGAAACACCATATATTTT,CASSLSQGSGNTIYF
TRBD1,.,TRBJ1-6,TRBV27,TGTGCCAGCAGCAGAGCCGGGACAGGCGGTTCACCCCTCCACTTT,CASSRAGTGGSPLHF
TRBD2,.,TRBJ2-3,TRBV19,TGTGCCAGTCGTCTAGCGGGGGGTTACCTTGGCGGCACAGATACGCAGTATTTT,CASRLAGGYLGGTDTQYF
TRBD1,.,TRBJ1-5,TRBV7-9,TGTGCCAGCAGCTTGACAGGGGGCAATCAGCCCCAGCATTTT,CASSLTGGNQPQHF
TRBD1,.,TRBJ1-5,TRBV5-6,TGTGCCAGCAGCCAAGGGACAGTTAGCAATCAGCCCCAGCATTTT,CASSQGTVSNQPQHF
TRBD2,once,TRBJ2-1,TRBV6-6,TGTGCCAGCAGCTCTGCCCGCAGTAGCGGGGGGACCTCCGGGCCCTACAATGAGCAGTTCTTC,CASSSARSSGGTSGPYNEQFF
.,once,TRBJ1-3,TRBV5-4,TGTGCCAGCTTCGCACAAGGGGCGCCTGGAAACACCATATATTTT,CASFAQGAPGNTIYF
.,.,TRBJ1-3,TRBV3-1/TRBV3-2,TGTGCCAGCAGCCAAGACAGAGGGAGCTTCTTCTCTGGAAACACCATATATTTT,CASSQDRGSFFSGNTIYF
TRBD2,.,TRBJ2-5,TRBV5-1,TGCGCCAGCAGCGTGGGGACTAGCGGGGGGGCGAAGACCCAGTACTTC,CASSVGTSGGAKTQYF
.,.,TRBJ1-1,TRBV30,TGTGCCTGGAGTGAGCAAGCCTACACTGAAGCTTTCTTT,CAWSEQAYTEAFF
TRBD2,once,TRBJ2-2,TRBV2,TGTGCCAGCAGTGAAGGGACTAGCGGGGTGAACACCGGGGAGCTGTTTTTT,CASSEGTSGVNTGELFF
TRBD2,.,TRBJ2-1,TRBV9,TGTGCCAGCAGCTCCGAGGGACTAGCGAAAAATGAGCAGTTCTTC,CASSSEGLAKNEQFF
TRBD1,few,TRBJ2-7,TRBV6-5,TGTGCCAGCAGACGAGGACAGGGGTCCTACGAGCAGTACTTC,CASRRGQGSYEQYF
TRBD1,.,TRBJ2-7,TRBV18,TGTGCCAGCTCACTGGCCGCTTCCGGGACAGGGACCTACGAGCAGTACTTC,CASSLAASGTGTYEQYF
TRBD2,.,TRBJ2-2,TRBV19,TGTGCCAGTAGTCGGGAGCGGGGGGGCACCGGGGAGCTGTTTTTT,CASSRERGGTGELFF
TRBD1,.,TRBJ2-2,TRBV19,TGTGCCAGTAGCGGAGCCGGGACAGGGACCGGGGAGCTGTTTTTT,CASSGAGTGTGELFF
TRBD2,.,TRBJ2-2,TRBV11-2,TGTGCCAGCAGCTTAGTCCCTAGCGGGAGCACCGGGGAGCTGTTTTTT,CASSLVPSGSTGELFF
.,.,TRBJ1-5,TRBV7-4,TGTGCCAGCAGCTTAGTAAGAGGACACCAGCCCCAGCATTTT,CASSLVRGHQPQHF
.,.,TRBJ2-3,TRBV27,TGTGCCAGCAGTTTCAAGGCGGCCTATAGCACAGATACGCAGTATTTT,CASSFKAAYSTDTQYF
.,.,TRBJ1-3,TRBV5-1,TGCGCCAGCAGCTTGTCAGGGGCTTTCTCTGGAAACACCATATATTTT,CASSLSGAFSGNTIYF
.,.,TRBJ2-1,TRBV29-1,TGCAGCGCCTCTACACCTACAGGCCTCTCCTACAATGAGCAGTTCTTC,CSASTPTGLSYNEQFF
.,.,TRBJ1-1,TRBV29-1,TGCAGCGTTGACCTTAAGGGGGGGGACACTGAAGCTTTCTTT,CSVDLKGGDTEAFF
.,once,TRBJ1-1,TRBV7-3,TGTGCCAGCAGCTCACAGGGAAGGACTGAAGCTTTCTTT,CASSSQGRTEAFF
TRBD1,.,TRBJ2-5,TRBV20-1,TGCAGTGCTAGTACTCCGGCGGGACAGGGGGCAAAGACCCAGTACTTC,CSASTPAGQGAKTQYF
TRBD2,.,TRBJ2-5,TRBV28,TGTGCCAGCAGTTCACTAGCGGGACGGGAAGAGACCCAGTACTTC,CASSSLAGREETQYF
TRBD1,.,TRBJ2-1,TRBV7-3,TGTGCCAGCAGCCAAAGAAAGGGACAGTCCTACAATGAGCAGTTCTTC,CASSQRKGQSYNEQFF
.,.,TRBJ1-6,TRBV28,TGTGCCAGCAGGGGCACAGGGAAGGGTTCACCCCTCCACTTT,CASRGTGKGSPLHF
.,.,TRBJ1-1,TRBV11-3,TGTGCCAGCAGCTTAGGAGCGGGGGCGAACACTGAAGCTTTCTTT,CASSLGAGANTEAFF
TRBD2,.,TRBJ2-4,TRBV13,TGTGCCAGCAGCTTCGGGGGGGACGCGGACATTCAGTACTTC,CASSFGGDADIQYF